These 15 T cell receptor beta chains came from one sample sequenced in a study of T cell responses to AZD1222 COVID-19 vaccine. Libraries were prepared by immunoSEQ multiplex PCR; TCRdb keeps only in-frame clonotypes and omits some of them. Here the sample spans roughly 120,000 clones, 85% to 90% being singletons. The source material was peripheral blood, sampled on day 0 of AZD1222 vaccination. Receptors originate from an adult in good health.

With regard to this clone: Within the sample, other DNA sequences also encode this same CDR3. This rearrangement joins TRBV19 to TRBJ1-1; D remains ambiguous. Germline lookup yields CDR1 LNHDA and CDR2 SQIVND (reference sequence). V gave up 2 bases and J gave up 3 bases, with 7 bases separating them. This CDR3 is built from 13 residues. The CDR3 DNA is TGTGCCAGTAGTATATCTAGAGACACTGAAGCTTTCTTT. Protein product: CASSISRDTEAFF.

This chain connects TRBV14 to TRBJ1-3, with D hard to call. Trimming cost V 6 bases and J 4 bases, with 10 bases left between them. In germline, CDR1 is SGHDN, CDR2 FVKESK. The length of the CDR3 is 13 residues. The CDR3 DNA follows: TGTGCCAGCAGTCACGCGAAGGGAAACACCATATATTTT. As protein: CASSHAKGNTIYF.

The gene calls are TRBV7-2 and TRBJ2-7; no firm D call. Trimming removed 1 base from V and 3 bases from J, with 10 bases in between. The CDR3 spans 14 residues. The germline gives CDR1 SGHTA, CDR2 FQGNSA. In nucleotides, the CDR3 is TGTGCCAGCAGCTTAGAATGGGCTGTCTACGAGCAGTACTTC. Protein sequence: CASSLEWAVYEQYF.

Here the CDR3 reads CASSVAEGRGQGQAFF. CDR3 DNA sequence: TGTGCCAGCAGCGTAGCGGAGGGCCGGGGACAAGGCCAAGCTTTCTTT. J is TRBJ1-1 and V is TRBV9, with D tentatively TRBD1 (6 bases). Germline-derived CDR1 and CDR2 are SGDLS and YYNGEE. The CDR3 has 16 amino acids. V lost 0 bases, J lost 9 bases, and 21 bases lay in between.

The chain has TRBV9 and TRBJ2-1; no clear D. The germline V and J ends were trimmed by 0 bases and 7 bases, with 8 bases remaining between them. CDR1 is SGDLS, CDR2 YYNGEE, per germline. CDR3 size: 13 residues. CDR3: CASSVADGNEQFF. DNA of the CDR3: TGTGCCAGCAGCGTAGCTGACGGGAATGAGCAGTTCTTC.

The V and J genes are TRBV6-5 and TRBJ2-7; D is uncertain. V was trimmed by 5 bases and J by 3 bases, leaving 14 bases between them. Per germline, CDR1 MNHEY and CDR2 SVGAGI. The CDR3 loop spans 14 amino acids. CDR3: CASSQVSTDYEQYF. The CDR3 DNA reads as TGTGCCAGCAGTCAGGTCAGCACAGACTACGAGCAGTACTTC.

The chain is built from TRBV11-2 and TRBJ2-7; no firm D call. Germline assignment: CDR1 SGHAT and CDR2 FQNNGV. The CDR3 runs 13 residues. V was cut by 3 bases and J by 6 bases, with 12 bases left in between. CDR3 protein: CASSLPVESEQYF. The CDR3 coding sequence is TGTGCCAGCAGCTTGCCCGTAGAAAGCGAGCAGTACTTC. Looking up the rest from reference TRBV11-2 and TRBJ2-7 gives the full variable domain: EAGVAQSPRYKIIEKRQSVAFWCNPISGHATLYWYQQILGQGPKLLIQFQNNGVVDDSQLPKDRFSAERLKGVDSTLKIQPAKLEDSAVYLCASSLPVESEQYFGPGTRLTVT.

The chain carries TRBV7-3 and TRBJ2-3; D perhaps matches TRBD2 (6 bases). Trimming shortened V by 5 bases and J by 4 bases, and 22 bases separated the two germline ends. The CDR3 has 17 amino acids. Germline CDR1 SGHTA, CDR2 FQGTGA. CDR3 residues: CASSLPGSEGVADTQYF. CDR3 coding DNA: TGTGCCAGCAGCCTACCCGGGAGCGAGGGTGTCGCAGATACGCAGTATTTT. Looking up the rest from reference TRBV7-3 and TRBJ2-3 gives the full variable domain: GAGVSQTPSNKVTEKGKYVELRCDPISGHTALYWYRQSLGQGPEFLIYFQGTGAADDSGLPNDRFFAVRPEGSVSTLKIQRTERGDSAVYLCASSLPGSEGVADTQYFGPGTRLTVL.

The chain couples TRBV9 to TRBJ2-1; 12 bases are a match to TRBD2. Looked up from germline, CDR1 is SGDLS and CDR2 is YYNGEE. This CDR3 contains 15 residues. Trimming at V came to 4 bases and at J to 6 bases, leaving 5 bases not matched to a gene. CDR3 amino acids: CASSNLAGGPNEQFF. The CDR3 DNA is TGTGCCAGCAGCAACCTAGCGGGGGGGCCCAATGAGCAGTTCTTC. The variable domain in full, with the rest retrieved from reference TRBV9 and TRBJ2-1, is DSGVTQTPKHLITATGQRVTLRCSPRSGDLSVYWYQQSLDQGLQFLIQYYNGEERAKGNILERFSAQQFPDLHSELNLSSLELGDSALYFCASSNLAGGPNEQFFGPGTRLTVL.

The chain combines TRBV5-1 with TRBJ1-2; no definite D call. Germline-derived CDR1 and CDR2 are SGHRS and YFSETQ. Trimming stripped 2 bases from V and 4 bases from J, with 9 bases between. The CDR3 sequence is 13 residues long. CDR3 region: CASSFDLSYGYTF. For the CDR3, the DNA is TGCGCCAGCAGCTTTGACCTGAGCTATGGCTACACCTTC.

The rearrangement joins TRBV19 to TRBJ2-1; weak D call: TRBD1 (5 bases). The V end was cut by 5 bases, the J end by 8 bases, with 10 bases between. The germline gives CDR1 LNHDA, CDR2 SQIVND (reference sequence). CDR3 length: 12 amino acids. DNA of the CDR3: TGTGCCAGTAGTCCACAGGCCCATGAGCAGTTCTTC. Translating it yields CASSPQAHEQFF.

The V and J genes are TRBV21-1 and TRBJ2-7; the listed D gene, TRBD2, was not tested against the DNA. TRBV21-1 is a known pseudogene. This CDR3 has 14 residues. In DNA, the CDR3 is TGTGCCAGCAGCACCTTGGGGGGGCCCTACGAGCAGTACTTC. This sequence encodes CASSTLGGPYEQYF.

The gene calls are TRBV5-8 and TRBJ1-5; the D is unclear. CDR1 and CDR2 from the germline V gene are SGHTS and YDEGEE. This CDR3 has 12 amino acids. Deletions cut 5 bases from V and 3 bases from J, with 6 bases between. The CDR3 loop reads CASRPPNQPQHF. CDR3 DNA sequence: TGTGCCAGCAGGCCTCCCAATCAGCCCCAGCATTTT.

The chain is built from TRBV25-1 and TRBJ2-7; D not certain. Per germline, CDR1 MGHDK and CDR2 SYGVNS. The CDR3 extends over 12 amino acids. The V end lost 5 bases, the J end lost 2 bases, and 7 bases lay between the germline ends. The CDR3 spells CASSLHPYEQYF. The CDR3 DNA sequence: TGTGCCAGCAGTCTCCATCCCTACGAGCAGTACTTC.

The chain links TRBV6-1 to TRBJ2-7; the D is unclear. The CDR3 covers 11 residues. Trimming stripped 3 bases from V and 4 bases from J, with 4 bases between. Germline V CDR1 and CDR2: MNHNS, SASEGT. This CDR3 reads CASSDWYEQYF. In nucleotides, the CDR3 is TGTGCCAGCAGTGATTGGTACGAGCAGTACTTC.